This T cell receptor beta chain was found in a study of shared clonotypes between healthy human individuals. V shed 2 bases and J 7 bases; nucleotides not matched to a gene: 16. In germline, CDR1 is MDHEN, CDR2 SYDVKM. CDR3 length: 18 amino acids. Produced via immunoSEQ multiplex PCR; TCRdb's table is partial and in-frame only. The data contain under 600,000 clones, around 97% of them singletons. Material: naive CD4+ T cells sorted from blood. The sample's subset: CD45RA+ positively selected. The rearrangement links TRBV28 to TRBJ1-4; 7 bases are shared with TRBD1. The receptor comes from a woman aged 25 to 39 in good health. CDR3 region: CASSLGWGRGGWGEKLFF. CDR3 sequence (DNA): TGTGCCAGCAGTTTAGGTTGGGGGAGAGGGGGCTGGGGTGAAAAACTGTTTTTT.